This TCR beta chain stems from a study of cytomegalovirus exposure and HLA in healthy donors. Overall study context: Approximately 80 million unique TCRs from HLA-typed donors were held in an early data release. Regarding the study as a whole: Rarity marked most TCR sequences, yet some public TCRs occurred in many donors. TCR beta chains associated with HLA were, in a later analysis, more clonally expanded than equally common others.

Of note for this clone: Its cognate antigen is unknown.

The PCR employed 60 Vbeta primers together with 13 Jbeta primers. Some clones are missing from TCRdb's copy, which holds only in-frame ones; the method was immunoSEQ multiplex PCR. The data hold 130,000 to 150,000 clones, with around 82% observed a single time. Specimen: PBMCs. This sequence originates from a woman under 30 in good health and CMV-seropositive.

The CDR3 coding sequence is TGTGCCAGCAGCGCCCCCGGGACTAGCGGCACAGATACGCAGTATTTT. It translates to CASSAPGTSGTDTQYF. V and J are TRBV9 and TRBJ2-3, with 10 bases fitting TRBD2. The CDR3 loop spans 16 amino acids. Losses at the gene ends were 3 bases for V and 1 base for J; bases not matched to a gene: 5. Germline V gene data show CDR1 as SGDLS and CDR2 as YYNGEE.